This entry concerns a single T cell receptor beta chain. This entry comes from a study of graft-versus-host responses after intestinal transplantation. Background on the study: Each recipient received anti-thymocyte globulin induction, then tacrolimus and steroids for 2 to 4 years.

Regarding the study as a whole: When patients had graft-donor T cell macrochimerism, their allografts held high graft-versus-host to host-versus-graft clonal ratios.

The data were produced by immunoSEQ multiplex PCR, yet TCRdb's version contains in-frame clones alone and is incomplete. The sample contains approximately 15,000 clones, around 33% of which appear only once. CDR1 SGHRS and CDR2 YFSETQ come from the germline V gene. V was trimmed by 0 bases and J by 4 bases, leaving 11 bases between them. CDR3 length: 15 amino acids. The chain joins TRBV5-1 to TRBJ1-5, with D perhaps matching TRBD1 (5 bases). The TCR sequence derives from a human patient who received an intestinal transplant. The source was alloreactive CD4+ T cells from a mixed lymphocyte reaction culture, collected before intestinal transplant. The subset was: CFSE-low proliferating T cells sorted from approximately six-day pre-transplant mixed lymphocyte reaction (GvH or HvG direction). The CDR3 sequence is CASSLDGARNQPQHF. Written as DNA, the CDR3 is TGCGCCAGCAGCTTGGACGGGGCCCGTAATCAGCCCCAGCATTTT. The whole variable domain, remainder taken from reference TRBV5-1 and TRBJ1-5, is KAGVTQTPRYLIKTRGQQVTLSCSPISGHRSVSWYQQTPGQGLQFLFEYFSETQRNKGNFPGRFSGRQFSNSRSEMNVSTLELGDSALYLCASSLDGARNQPQHFGDGTRLSIL.